Listed below are T cell receptor beta chains from one sample, sequenced in a study of cytomegalovirus exposure and HLA in healthy donors. The protocol was immunoSEQ multiplex PCR, while the TCRdb copy is restricted to in-frame clones and leaves out a portion. The sample consists of 100,000 to 150,000 clones, about 76% of them appearing once. Sequenced: PBMCs. The receptors stem from a man in his forties in good health and CMV-seropositive. The CDR3 runs from the conserved cysteine through the conserved F or W. A D gene is named only where the DNA matches it firmly. The size field is filled for only some rows; it gives once, few, many or a size class.

J	D	V	size	CDR3	DNA
TRBJ2-7	NA	TRBV6-5	NA	CASSYSWRTGRYEQYF	TGTGCCAGCAGTTACTCATGGAGGACCGGTCGCTACGAGCAGTACTTC
TRBJ2-1	TRBD2	TRBV14	NA	CASSRLAGGPPGNEQFF	TGTGCCAGCAGCCGGCTAGCGGGAGGGCCTCCGGGGAATGAGCAGTTCTTC
TRBJ2-1	NA	TRBV11-1	NA	CASSLAKTRGSGLLDEQFF	TGTGCCAGCAGCTTAGCCAAAACCCGGGGTAGCGGCCTGTTGGATGAGCAGTTCTTC
TRBJ2-7	NA	TRBV28	NA	CASRSIYEQYF	TGTGCCAGCAGGTCAATCTACGAGCAGTACTTC
TRBJ2-2	TRBD2	TRBV10-2	NA	CASSDGTSGRWELFF	TGCGCCAGCAGTGATGGGACTAGCGGGAGATGGGAGCTGTTTTTT
TRBJ2-6	NA	TRBV27	once	CASSPQMTGPGGANVLTF	TGTGCCAGCAGTCCCCAAATGACAGGCCCGGGCGGGGCCAACGTCCTGACTTTC
TRBJ1-2	NA	TRBV28	NA	CASSLAGVANYGYTF	TGTGCCAGCAGTTTAGCAGGGGTGGCGAACTATGGCTACACCTTC
TRBJ1-2	NA	TRBV18	NA	CASSPAVYGYTF	TGTGCCAGCTCACCAGCGGTTTATGGCTACACCTTC
TRBJ1-1	TRBD1	TRBV7-8	few	CASSLNRGDTEAFF	TGTGCCAGCAGCTTAAACAGGGGGGACACTGAAGCTTTCTTT
TRBJ2-7	NA	TRBV11-2	NA	CASSFRGTRSYEQYF	TGTGCCAGCAGCTTTCGTGGGACAAGATCCTACGAGCAGTACTTC
TRBJ2-5	NA	TRBV7-9	NA	CASSQQETQYF	TGTGCCAGCAGCCAACAAGAGACCCAGTACTTC
TRBJ2-7	TRBD2	TRBV11-1	NA	CASSLGTSGPYEQYF	TGTGCCAGCAGCCTTGGGACTAGCGGACCCTACGAGCAGTACTTC
TRBJ2-2	TRBD1	TRBV28	NA	CASKGQGANTGELFF	TGTGCCAGCAAGGGGCAGGGGGCGAACACCGGGGAGCTGTTTTTT
TRBJ2-7	NA	TRBV6-1	NA	CASSFQYEQYF	TGTGCCAGCAGTTTTCAATACGAGCAGTACTTC
TRBJ1-1	TRBD1	TRBV6-5	NA	CASSYGQGKTEAFF	TGTGCCAGCAGTTACGGACAGGGGAAAACTGAAGCTTTCTTT
TRBJ2-7	TRBD2	TRBV9	NA	CASSVTSGGAGEQYF	TGTGCCAGCAGCGTAACTAGCGGGGGGGCAGGAGAGCAGTACTTC
TRBJ1-3	TRBD1	TRBV28	NA	CASSPTDRGPGNTIYF	TGTGCCAGCAGCCCCACTGACAGGGGGCCTGGAAACACCATATATTTT
TRBJ1-3	NA	TRBV29-1	few	CSAHNREGGNTIYF	TGCAGCGCCCATAACAGGGAAGGAGGAAACACCATATATTTT
TRBJ1-1	TRBD1	TRBV7-6	NA	CASSFVQGAVEAFF	TGTGCCAGCAGCTTTGTACAGGGGGCAGTTGAAGCTTTCTTT
TRBJ1-2	TRBD1	TRBV28	NA	CASSSGQGGGYTF	TGTGCCAGCAGTTCAGGACAGGGCGGTGGCTACACCTTC
TRBJ2-7	TRBD1	TRBV6-1	NA	CASSAWTGSYEQYF	TGTGCCAGCAGCGCCTGGACAGGGTCCTACGAGCAGTACTTC
TRBJ2-5	TRBD2	TRBV28	NA	CASSLAGGRSETQYF	TGTGCCAGCAGTTTAGCGGGAGGGCGGTCAGAGACCCAGTACTTC
TRBJ1-5	NA	TRBV2	once	CASTLVESNQPQHF	TGTGCCAGCACCCTGGTCGAGAGCAATCAGCCCCAGCATTTT
TRBJ1-3	NA	TRBV6-5	NA	CASSITGWGNTIYF	TGTGCCAGCAGCATTACAGGGTGGGGAAACACCATATATTTT
TRBJ1-1	NA	TRBV4-2	NA	CASSQISGKQDEAFF	TGTGCCAGCAGCCAAATCAGCGGGAAACAAGATGAAGCTTTCTTT
TRBJ1-2	NA	TRBV11-1	NA	CASSFGWGTNYGYTF	TGTGCCAGCAGTTTCGGTTGGGGGACAAACTACGGCTACACCTTC
TRBJ1-6	NA	TRBV6-5	few	CASSYEPGEGSPLHF	TGTGCCAGCAGTTACGAGCCCGGGGAAGGTTCACCCCTCCACTTT
TRBJ2-7	TRBD2	TRBV6-1	NA	CASSEASAGVYEQYF	TGTGCCAGCAGTGAAGCGTCGGCGGGGGTCTACGAGCAGTACTTC
TRBJ2-1	NA	TRBV6-5	NA	CASSYSQRNEQFF	TGTGCCAGCAGTTACTCGCAGCGGAATGAGCAGTTCTTC
TRBJ1-2	TRBD1	TRBV30	NA	CAWSVRQGAYGYTF	TGTGCCTGGAGTGTACGTCAGGGGGCGTATGGCTACACCTTC
TRBJ2-2	NA	TRBV27	NA	CASSFTQGTGELFF	TGTGCCAGCAGTTTTACGCAGGGCACCGGGGAGCTGTTTTTT
TRBJ1-5	TRBD1	TRBV10-3	few	CAISGTGEGNQPQHF	TGTGCCATCAGCGGGACAGGGGAAGGCAATCAGCCCCAGCATTTT
TRBJ1-4	NA	TRBV18	NA	CASSPTRGGEKLFF	TGTGCCAGCTCACCAACGCGGGGCGGTGAAAAACTGTTTTTT
TRBJ1-5	NA	TRBV28	NA	CASRGTDLHSNQPQHF	TGTGCCAGCAGGGGCACCGACCTGCATAGCAATCAGCCCCAGCATTTT
TRBJ1-4	NA	TRBV28	NA	CASIKGGASEKLFF	TGTGCCAGCATCAAAGGGGGGGCTTCTGAAAAACTGTTTTTT
TRBJ2-3	TRBD1	TRBV7-9	NA	CASSLSGTGADTQYF	TGTGCCAGCAGCTTAAGCGGGACAGGGGCAGATACGCAGTATTTT
TRBJ2-2	NA	TRBV6-5	once	CATRRGRGAGELFF	TGTGCCACCAGAAGGGGGAGAGGAGCCGGGGAGCTGTTTTTT
TRBJ2-1	TRBD1	TRBV4-1	NA	CASSQTGGSYNEQFF	TGCGCCAGCAGCCAGACAGGGGGAAGCTACAATGAGCAGTTCTTC
TRBJ1-1	NA	TRBV11-3	NA	CASSFDRNTEAFF	TGTGCCAGCAGCTTCGACAGGAACACTGAAGCTTTCTTT
TRBJ2-7	TRBD2	TRBV6-1	NA	CASSILAAPWYEQYF	TGTGCCAGCAGTATACTAGCGGCCCCGTGGTACGAGCAGTACTTC
TRBJ1-5	TRBD1	TRBV5-1	NA	CASSLGTGGQPQHF	TGCGCCAGCAGCCTAGGGACAGGGGGCCAGCCCCAGCATTTT
TRBJ2-2	NA	TRBV6-1	NA	CASRGLNTGELFF	TGTGCCAGCAGGGGACTTAACACCGGGGAGCTGTTTTTT
TRBJ2-3	TRBD1	TRBV5-1	NA	CASSFFPRGTGQRDTQYF	TGCGCCAGCAGCTTTTTCCCACGGGGGACAGGCCAGAGGGATACGCAGTATTTT
TRBJ2-7	TRBD2	TRBV2	once	CASRGTSGIYEQYF	TGTGCCAGCAGGGGGACTAGCGGGATATACGAGCAGTACTTC
TRBJ2-1	TRBD2	TRBV9	NA	CASSPGGSTEQFF	TGTGCCAGCAGCCCCGGGGGGTCGACTGAGCAGTTCTTC
TRBJ1-1	NA	TRBV7-2	once	CASSLHRANTEAFF	TGTGCCAGCAGCTTGCACAGGGCTAACACTGAAGCTTTCTTT
TRBJ2-5	NA	TRBV5-1	NA	CASAKSSVVETQYF	TGCGCCAGCGCCAAGTCGTCCGTAGTGGAGACCCAGTACTTC
TRBJ1-1	NA	TRBV27	few	CASSLSGRTEAFF	TGTGCCAGCAGTTTATCTGGGAGGACTGAAGCTTTCTTT
TRBJ2-5	NA	TRBV7-2	NA	CASSLTGNQETQYF	TGTGCCAGCAGCTTAACAGGGAACCAAGAGACCCAGTACTTC
TRBJ1-5	NA	TRBV7-8	NA	CASSIQGNQPQHF	TGTGCCAGCAGTATACAGGGTAATCAGCCCCAGCATTTT
TRBJ1-1	NA	TRBV6-4	few	CASLPSSYTEAFF	TGTGCCAGCCTCCCTAGCTCGTACACTGAAGCTTTCTTT
TRBJ1-2	NA	TRBV29-1	NA	CSVLSGESYGYTF	TGCAGCGTTCTTTCCGGGGAGAGCTATGGCTACACCTTC
TRBJ2-7	NA	TRBV5-1	once	CASSLGPGEEYEQYF	TGCGCCAGCAGCTTGGGACCTGGGGAGGAATACGAGCAGTACTTC
TRBJ1-1	NA	TRBV7-2	once	CASSFHRELEAFF	TGTGCCAGCAGCTTTCACAGGGAACTTGAAGCTTTCTTT